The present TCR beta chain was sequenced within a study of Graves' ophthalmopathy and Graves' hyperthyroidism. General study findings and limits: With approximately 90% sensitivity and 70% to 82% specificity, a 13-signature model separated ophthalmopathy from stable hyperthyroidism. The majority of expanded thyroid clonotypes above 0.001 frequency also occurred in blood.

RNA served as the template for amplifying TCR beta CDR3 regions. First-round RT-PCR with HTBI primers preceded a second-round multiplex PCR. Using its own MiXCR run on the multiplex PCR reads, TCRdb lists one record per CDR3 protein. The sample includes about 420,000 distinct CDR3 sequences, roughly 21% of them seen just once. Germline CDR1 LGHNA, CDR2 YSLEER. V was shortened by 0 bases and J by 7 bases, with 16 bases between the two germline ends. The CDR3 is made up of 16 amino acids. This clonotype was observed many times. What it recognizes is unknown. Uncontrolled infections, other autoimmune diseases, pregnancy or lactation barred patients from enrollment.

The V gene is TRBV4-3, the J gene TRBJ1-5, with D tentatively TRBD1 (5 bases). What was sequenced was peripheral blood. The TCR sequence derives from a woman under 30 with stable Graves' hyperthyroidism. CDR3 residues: CASSQDLWMGDQPQHF. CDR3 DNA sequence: TGCGCCAGCAGCCAAGATCTTTGGATGGGGGACCAGCCCCAGCATTTT.